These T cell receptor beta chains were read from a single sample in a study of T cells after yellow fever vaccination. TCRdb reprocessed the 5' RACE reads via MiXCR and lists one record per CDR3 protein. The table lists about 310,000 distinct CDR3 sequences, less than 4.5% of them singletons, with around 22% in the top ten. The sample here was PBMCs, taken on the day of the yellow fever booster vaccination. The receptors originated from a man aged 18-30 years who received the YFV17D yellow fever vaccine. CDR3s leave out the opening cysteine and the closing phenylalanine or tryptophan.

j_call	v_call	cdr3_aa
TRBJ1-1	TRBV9	ASARGEGTEAF
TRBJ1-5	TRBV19	ASSTGAGVSWGNQPQH
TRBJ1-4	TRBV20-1	SAIRTGGQNEKLF
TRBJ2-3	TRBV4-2	ASSHPLGRGNIDTQY
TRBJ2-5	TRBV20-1	SAATLAGKETQY
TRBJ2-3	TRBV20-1	SASLRGTTDTQY
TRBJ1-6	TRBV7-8	ASSPYRDRGSPLH
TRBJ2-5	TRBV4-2	ASSSRTSGGKETQY
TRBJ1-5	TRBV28	ASSLRRGWSNQPQH
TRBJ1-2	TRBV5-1	ASSLESASYGYT
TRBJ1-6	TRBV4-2	ASSQGQGAVYNSPLH
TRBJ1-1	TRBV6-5	ASKGSEASEAF
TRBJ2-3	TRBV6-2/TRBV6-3	ASSLPQGKADTQY
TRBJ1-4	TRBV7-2	ASSYRVAEKLF
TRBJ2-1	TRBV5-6	ASSLAGTPYVEQF
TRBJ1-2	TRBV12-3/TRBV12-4	ASSPGTAHGYT
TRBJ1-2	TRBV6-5	ASSYRRLGGYGYT
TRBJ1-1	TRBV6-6	ASSYDQQARKVAF
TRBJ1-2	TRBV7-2	ASSSGTGHYGYT
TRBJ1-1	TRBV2	ASSETGGITEAF
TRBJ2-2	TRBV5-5	ASREYRVNTGELF
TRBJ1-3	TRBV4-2	ASSQDRSSGNTIY
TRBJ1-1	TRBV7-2	ASSLRLSTEAF
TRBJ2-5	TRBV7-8	ASSLPAGVRETQY
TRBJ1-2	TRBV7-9	ASSLAHSSYGYT
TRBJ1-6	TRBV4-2	ASSQDQTDRAFYSPLH
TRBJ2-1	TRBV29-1	SVGRPMVDNEQF
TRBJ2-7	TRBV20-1	SASLQRAYEQY
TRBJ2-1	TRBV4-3	ASSQPSGGVNEQF
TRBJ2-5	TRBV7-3	ASSSTGRETQY
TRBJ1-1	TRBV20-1	SAWGGTEAF